The 12 T cell receptor beta chains reported below all come from one sample, sequenced in a study of Graves' ophthalmopathy and Graves' hyperthyroidism. Amplification of the TCR beta CDR3 regions used RNA transcripts (as template). RT-PCR was first run with HTBI primers, then multiplex PCR in a second round. One entry per CDR3 protein results from TCRdb running MiXCR on the multiplex PCR reads. In the table there are under 350,000 distinct CDR3 sequences, 15% to 20% of which are singletons. The material sequenced was peripheral blood. These receptors came from an adult man with Graves' ophthalmopathy.

This clonotype has just a few counts. This sequence joins TRBV11-3 and TRBJ2-2; 12 bases map to TRBD2. Germline V CDR1 and CDR2: SGHNT, YENEEA. The V and J ends lost 1 base and 4 bases, in that order; junction bases with no gene match: 4. The CDR3 spans 17 residues. The CDR3 here is CASSLGTSGIFTGELFF. The DNA of the CDR3 is TGTGCCAGCAGCTTAGGGACTAGCGGGATATTCACCGGGGAGCTGTTTTTT. The whole variable domain, remainder taken from reference TRBV11-3 and TRBJ2-2, is EAGVVQSPRYKIIEKKQPVAFWCNPISGHNTLYWYLQNLGQGPELLIRYENEEAVDDSQLPKDRFSAERLKGVDSTLKIQPAELGDSAVYLCASSLGTSGIFTGELFFGEGSRLTVL.

This clonotype was detected ten times or more. The CDR3 coding sequence is TGTGCCAGCAGTGAAGGGACAGGGCGAGGAAACACCATATATTTT. Residues: CASSEGTGRGNTIYF. The rearrangement joins TRBV6-1 to TRBJ1-3; 8 bases fit TRBD1. Germline trimming cut 1 base from V and 4 bases from J; bases unmatched to any gene: 3. Germline V lookup: CDR1 MNHNS, CDR2 SASEGT. The CDR3 consists of 15 residues.

This clonotype was counted many times. The chain couples TRBV29-1 to TRBJ1-1, with D possibly being TRBD1 (5 bases). CDR3 length: 15 amino acids. V gave up 4 bases and J gave up 3 bases, with 18 bases separating them. CDR1 and CDR2 from the germline V gene are SQVTM and ANQGSEA. CDR3 bases: TGCAGCGTTGGAGGGGCAGTTCTTAGGGACACTGAAGCTTTCTTT. It encodes CSVGGAVLRDTEAFF. Complete variable domain (other parts from reference TRBV29-1 and TRBJ1-1): SAVISQKPSRDICQRGTSLTIQCQVDSQVTMMFWYRQQPGQSLTLIATANQGSEATYESGFVIDKFPISRPNLTFSTLTVSNMSPEDSSIYLCSVGGAVLRDTEAFFGQGTRLTVV.

There are many counts of this clonotype. The rearrangement links TRBV7-8 to TRBJ2-2; unclear D gene. This CDR3 contains 13 residues. Between the trimmed V and J ends, which lost 5 bases and 6 bases, there was a span of 10 bases. Germline-derived CDR1 and CDR2 are SGHVS and FQNEAQ. CDR3 sequence (DNA): TGTGCCAGCAGCCGACCGGGCCCCGGGGAGCTGTTTTTT. Translating it yields CASSRPGPGELFF. Full variable domain (remainder filled in from reference TRBV7-8 and TRBJ2-2): GAGVSQSPRYKVAKRGQDVALRCDPISGHVSLFWYQQALGQGPEFLTYFQNEAQLDKSGLPSDRFFAERPEGSVSTLKIQRTQQEDSAVYLCASSRPGPGELFFGEGSRLTVL.

In this sample, this clonotype turned up many times. V gene TRBV29-1 combines with J gene TRBJ1-1; D might be TRBD1 (6 bases). Trimming left V 6 bases short and J 6 bases short, with 11 bases between. The CDR3 is made up of 11 amino acids. Germline lookup yields CDR1 SQVTM and CDR2 ANQGSEA. CDR3 amino acids: CSVKGGPEAFF. The CDR3 DNA sequence: TGCAGCGTAAAGGGGGGCCCTGAAGCTTTCTTT.

This clonotype has ten or more counts. The chain uses TRBV4-1 and TRBJ1-2, with 9 nucleotides matching TRBD1. This CDR3 contains 16 residues. Per the germline V gene, CDR1 is MGHRA and CDR2 is YSYEKL. The V segment lost 1 base and the J segment 2 bases; nucleotides outside the gene matches: 5. The CDR3 bases are TGCGCCAGCAGCCAAGCCCCACAGGGGGCGAACTATGGCTACACCTTC. Amino acid sequence: CASSQAPQGANYGYTF.

In the case of this clonotype: At one boundary the junction diverges from the germline segment, which might be a read error. The rearrangement uses TRBV20-1 and TRBJ2-7; 8 positions agree with TRBD2. This CDR3 region has 14 residues. Germline CDR1 reads DFQATT; CDR2 reads SNEGSKA (reference sequence). CDR3 DNA sequence: TGCAGTGCCCTGACTATCGGGAGGGGAATCGAGCAGTCCTTC. Translation: CSALTIGRGIEQSF.

Regarding this clonotype: Just one base apart from a much larger clone, this may be a read error. The chain combines TRBV3-1 with TRBJ2-3; 7 nucleotides line up with TRBD1. The CDR3 consists of 15 residues. CDR1 is LGHDT, CDR2 YNNKEL, per germline (reference sequence). V shed 1 base and J 4 bases; nucleotides not matched to a gene: 5. CDR3 coding DNA: TGTGCCAGCAGCCAAGCCGGGACAGACTCAGATACGCAGTATTTT. It translates to CASSQAGTDSDTQYF.

This clonotype occurred many times. The chain employs TRBV29-1 and TRBJ1-5; 9 nucleotides agree with TRBD1. The V segment lost 6 bases and the J segment 7 bases; nucleotides outside the gene matches: 4. This CDR3 has 12 residues. Germline V lookup: CDR1 SQVTM, CDR2 ANQGSEA. CDR3: CSVLTGGQPQHF. CDR3 sequence (DNA): TGCAGCGTGCTGACAGGGGGACAGCCCCAGCATTTT.

In its sample, this clonotype was seen many times. The rearrangement links TRBV7-3 to TRBJ1-2; TRBD1 might be the D (6 bases). CDR1 SGHTA and CDR2 FQGTGA come from the germline V gene. Trimming removed 5 bases from V and 6 bases from J, with 19 bases in between. The CDR3 sequence is 15 residues long. Here the CDR3 DNA reads TGTGCCAGCAGCCTTACAGGGAACTTCCGCGATGGCTACACCTTC. Translated, it gives CASSLTGNFRDGYTF.

This rearrangement joins TRBV18 to TRBJ2-5; TRBD1 aligns across 9 bases. The CDR3 is 14 amino acids. The germline V gene has CDR1 KGHSH and CDR2 LQKENI. V lost 3 bases, J lost 5 bases, and 4 bases stayed unmatched. This chain's CDR3 is CASSPNRGLETQYF. For the CDR3, the DNA is TGTGCCAGCTCACCCAACAGGGGGCTGGAGACCCAGTACTTC.

At least ten counts were recorded for this clonotype. V gene TRBV6-2 or TRBV6-3 combines with J gene TRBJ1-5; TRBD1 matches 7 bases. The germline CDR1 and CDR2 sequences are MNHEY and SVGEGT. CDR3 length: 14 amino acids. Losses at the gene ends were 5 bases for V and 5 bases for J; bases not matched to a gene: 6. The CDR3 loop is CASSQDRAHQPQHF. As DNA, the CDR3 is TGTGCCAGCAGTCAAGACAGGGCCCATCAGCCCCAGCATTTT.